This T cell receptor beta chain appears in the sequencing data of a study of blood T cells in healthy people across ages. Trimming took 4 bases from V and 3 from J, leaving 16 bases between them. CDR1 is KGHSH, CDR2 LQKENI, per germline. The CDR3 covers 16 residues. Regarding this clonotype: Its antigen is as yet unknown.

Together with a sample-barcoded 5' primer, a J-beta primer mix was included in a second PCR lasting roughly 7 to 11 cycles. Each CDR3 protein is one row after TCRdb ran MiXCR on the 5' RACE reads. This table has 600,000 to 1,000,000 distinct CDR3 sequences, more than 20% appearing once. Findings and caveats of the study: Estimates of total diversity, which came from one million sequenced T cells, were considered to be underestimates.

The same sample was also studied in work on T cells of mothers and their children.

The specimen sequenced was blood. The V call is TRBV18, the J call TRBJ2-4, with D maybe TRBD2 (5 bases). The sequence was collected from a boy between 10 and 17 years old in good health. The CDR3 DNA reads as TGTGCCAGCTCACTTGCGTTTGAGGGAAACAAAAACATTCAGTACTTC. Its protein is CASSLAFEGNKNIQYF.